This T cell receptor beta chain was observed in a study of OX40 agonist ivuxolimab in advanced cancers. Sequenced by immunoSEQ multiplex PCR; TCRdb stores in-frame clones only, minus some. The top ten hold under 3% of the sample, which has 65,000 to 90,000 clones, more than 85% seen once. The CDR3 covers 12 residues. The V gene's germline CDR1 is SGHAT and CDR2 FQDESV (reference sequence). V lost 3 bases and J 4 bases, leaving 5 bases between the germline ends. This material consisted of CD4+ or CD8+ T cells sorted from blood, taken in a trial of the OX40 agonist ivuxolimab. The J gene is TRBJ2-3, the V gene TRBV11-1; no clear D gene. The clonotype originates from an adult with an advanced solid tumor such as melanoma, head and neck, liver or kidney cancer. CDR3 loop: CASSLAPDTQYF. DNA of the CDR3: TGTGCCAGCAGCTTGGCTCCAGATACGCAGTATTTT.